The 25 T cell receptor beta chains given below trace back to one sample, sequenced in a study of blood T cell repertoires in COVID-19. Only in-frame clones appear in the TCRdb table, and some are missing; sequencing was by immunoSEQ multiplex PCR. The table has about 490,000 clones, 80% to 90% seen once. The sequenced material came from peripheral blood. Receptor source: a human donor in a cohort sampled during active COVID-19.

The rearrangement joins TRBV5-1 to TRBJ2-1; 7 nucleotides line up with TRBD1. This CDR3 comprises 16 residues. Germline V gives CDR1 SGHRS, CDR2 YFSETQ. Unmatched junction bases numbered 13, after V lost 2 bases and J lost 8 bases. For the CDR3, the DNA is TGCGCCAGCAGCTTTACAGGGGTCGGTTCTTTGGATGAGCAGTTCTTC. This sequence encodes CASSFTGVGSLDEQFF.

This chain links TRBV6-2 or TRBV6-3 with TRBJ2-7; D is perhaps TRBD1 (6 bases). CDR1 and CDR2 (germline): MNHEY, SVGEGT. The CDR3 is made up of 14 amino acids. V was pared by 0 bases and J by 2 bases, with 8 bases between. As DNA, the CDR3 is TGTGCCAGCAGTTACTCTTGGGGGCCCTACGAGCAGTACTTC. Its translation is CASSYSWGPYEQYF.

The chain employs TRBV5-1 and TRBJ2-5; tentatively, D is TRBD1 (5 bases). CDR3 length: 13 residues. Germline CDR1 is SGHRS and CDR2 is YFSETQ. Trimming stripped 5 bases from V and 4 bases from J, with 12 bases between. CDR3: CASRGRMVETQYF. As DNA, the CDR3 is TGCGCCAGCAGGGGGCGGATGGTAGAGACCCAGTACTTC.

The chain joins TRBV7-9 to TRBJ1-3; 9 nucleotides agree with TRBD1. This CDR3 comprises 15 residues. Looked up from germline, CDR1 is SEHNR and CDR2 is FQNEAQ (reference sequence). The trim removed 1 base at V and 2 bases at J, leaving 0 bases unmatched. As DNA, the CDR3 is TGTGCCAGCAGCTTAGACAGGGGGCCTGGAAACACCATATATTTT. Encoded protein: CASSLDRGPGNTIYF.

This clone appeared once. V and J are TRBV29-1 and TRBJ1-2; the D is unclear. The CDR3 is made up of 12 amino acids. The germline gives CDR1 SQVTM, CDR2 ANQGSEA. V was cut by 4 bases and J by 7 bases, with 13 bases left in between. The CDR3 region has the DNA TGCAGCGTTGGGGCAGGAGGATCTGGCTACACCTTC. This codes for CSVGAGGSGYTF. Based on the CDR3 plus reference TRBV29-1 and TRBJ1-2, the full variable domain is SAVISQKPSRDICQRGTSLTIQCQVDSQVTMMFWYRQQPGQSLTLIATANQGSEATYESGFVIDKFPISRPNLTFSTLTVSNMSPEDSSIYLCSVGAGGSGYTFGSGTRLTVV.

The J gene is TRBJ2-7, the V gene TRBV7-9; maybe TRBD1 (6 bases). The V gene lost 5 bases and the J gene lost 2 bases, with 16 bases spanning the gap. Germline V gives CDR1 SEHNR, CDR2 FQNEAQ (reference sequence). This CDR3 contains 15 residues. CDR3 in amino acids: CASSPRQGWTYEQYF. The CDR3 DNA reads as TGTGCCAGCAGCCCTCGGCAGGGGTGGACCTACGAGCAGTACTTC.

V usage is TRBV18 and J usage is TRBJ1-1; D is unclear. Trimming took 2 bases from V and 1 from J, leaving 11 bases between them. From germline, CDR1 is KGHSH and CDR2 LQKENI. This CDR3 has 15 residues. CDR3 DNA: TGTGCCAGCTCACCATGGGCAGGAACGAACACTGAAGCTTTCTTT. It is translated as CASSPWAGTNTEAFF.

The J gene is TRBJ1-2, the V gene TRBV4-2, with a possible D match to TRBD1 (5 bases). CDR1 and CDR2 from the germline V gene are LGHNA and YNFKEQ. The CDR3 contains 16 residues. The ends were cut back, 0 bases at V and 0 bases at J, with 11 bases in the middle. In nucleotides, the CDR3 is TGTGCCAGCAGCCAAGAATGGGCAGGGACTAACTATGGCTACACCTTC. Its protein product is CASSQEWAGTNYGYTF.

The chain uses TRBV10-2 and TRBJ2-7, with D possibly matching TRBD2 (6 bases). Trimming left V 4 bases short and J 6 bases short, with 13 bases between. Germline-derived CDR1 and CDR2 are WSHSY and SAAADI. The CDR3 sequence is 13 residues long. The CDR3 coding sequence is TGCGCCAGCAGTGTAGGAGGGGCGGGCGAGCAGTACTTC. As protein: CASSVGGAGEQYF.

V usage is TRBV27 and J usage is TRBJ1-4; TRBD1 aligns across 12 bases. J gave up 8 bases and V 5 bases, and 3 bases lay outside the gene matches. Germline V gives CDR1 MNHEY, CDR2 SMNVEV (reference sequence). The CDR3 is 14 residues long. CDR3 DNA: TGTGCCAGCAGTGGGACAGGGGGCTGGGAAAAACTGTTTTTT. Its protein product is CASSGTGGWEKLFF.

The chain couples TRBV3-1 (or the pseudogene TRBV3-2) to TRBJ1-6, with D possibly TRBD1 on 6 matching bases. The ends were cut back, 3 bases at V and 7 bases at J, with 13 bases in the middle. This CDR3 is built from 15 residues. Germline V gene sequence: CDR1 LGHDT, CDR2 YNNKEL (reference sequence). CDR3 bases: TGTGCCAGCAGCCATGCCCGACAGGACAATTCACCCCTCCACTTT. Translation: CASSHARQDNSPLHF.

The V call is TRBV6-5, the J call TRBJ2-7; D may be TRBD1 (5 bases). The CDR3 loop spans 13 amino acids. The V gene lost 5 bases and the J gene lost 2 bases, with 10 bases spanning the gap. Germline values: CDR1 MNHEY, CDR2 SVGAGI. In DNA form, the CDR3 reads TGTGCCAGCAGTCCCTCGACAGCCTACGAGCAGTACTTC. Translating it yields CASSPSTAYEQYF.

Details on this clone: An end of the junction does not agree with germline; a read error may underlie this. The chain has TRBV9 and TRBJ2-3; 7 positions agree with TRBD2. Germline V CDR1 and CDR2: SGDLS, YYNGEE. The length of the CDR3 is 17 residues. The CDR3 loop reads CASSVVSRGDGTDTQYF. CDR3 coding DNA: TGTGCCAGCAGCGTAGTATCCCGGGGGGACGGCACCGATACGCAGTATTTT.

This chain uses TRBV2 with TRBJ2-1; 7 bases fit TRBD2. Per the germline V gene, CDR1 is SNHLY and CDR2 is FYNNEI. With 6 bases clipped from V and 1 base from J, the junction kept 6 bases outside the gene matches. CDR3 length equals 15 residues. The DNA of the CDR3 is TGTGCCAGCAGCGAAAGCGGGACGTCCTACAATGAGCAGTTCTTC. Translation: CASSESGTSYNEQFF.

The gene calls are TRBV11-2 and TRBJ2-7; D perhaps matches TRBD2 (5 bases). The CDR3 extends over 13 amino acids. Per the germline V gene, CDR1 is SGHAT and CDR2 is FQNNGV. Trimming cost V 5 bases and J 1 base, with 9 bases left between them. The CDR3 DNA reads TGTGCCAGCAGCCCACGGACTTCCTACGAGCAGTACTTC. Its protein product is CASSPRTSYEQYF.

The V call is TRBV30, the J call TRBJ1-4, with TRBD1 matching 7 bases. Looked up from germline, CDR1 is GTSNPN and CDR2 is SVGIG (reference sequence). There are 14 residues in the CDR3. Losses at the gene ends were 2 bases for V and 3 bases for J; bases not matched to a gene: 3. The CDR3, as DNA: TGTGCCTGGAGTAAGGGACAGCCTAATGAAAAACTGTTTTTT. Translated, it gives CAWSKGQPNEKLFF.

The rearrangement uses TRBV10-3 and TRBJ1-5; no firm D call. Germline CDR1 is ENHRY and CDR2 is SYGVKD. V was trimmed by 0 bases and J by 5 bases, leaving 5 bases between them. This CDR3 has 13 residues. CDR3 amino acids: CAISESADQPQHF. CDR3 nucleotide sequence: TGTGCCATCAGTGAGTCGGCCGATCAGCCCCAGCATTTT.

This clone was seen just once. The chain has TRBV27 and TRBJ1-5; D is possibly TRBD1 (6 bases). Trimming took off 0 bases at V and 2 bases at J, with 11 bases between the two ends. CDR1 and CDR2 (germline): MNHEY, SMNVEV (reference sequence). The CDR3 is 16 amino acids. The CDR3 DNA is TGTGCCAGCAGTTTATCCCCAGGGGAGCGCAATCAGCCCCAGCATTTT. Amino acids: CASSLSPGERNQPQHF.

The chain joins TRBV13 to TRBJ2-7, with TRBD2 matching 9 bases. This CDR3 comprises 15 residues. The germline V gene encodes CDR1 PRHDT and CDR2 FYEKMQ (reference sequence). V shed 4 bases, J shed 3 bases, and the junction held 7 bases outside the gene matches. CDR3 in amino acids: CASSSRREGNYEQYF. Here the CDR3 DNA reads TGTGCCAGCAGCTCGCGGCGGGAGGGTAACTACGAGCAGTACTTC.

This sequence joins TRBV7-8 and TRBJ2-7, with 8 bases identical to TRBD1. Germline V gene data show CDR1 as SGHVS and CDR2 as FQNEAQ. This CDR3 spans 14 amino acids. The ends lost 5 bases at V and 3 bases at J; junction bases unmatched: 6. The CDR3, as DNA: TGTGCCAGCAGCCAGCGGACAGGGCACTACGAGCAGTACTTC. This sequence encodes CASSQRTGHYEQYF.

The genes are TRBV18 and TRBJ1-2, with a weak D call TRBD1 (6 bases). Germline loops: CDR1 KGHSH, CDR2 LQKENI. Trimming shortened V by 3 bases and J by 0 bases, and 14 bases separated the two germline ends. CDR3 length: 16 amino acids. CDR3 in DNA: TGTGCCAGCTCACCCGACAGGAGTACTTCTAACTATGGCTACACCTTC. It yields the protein CASSPDRSTSNYGYTF.

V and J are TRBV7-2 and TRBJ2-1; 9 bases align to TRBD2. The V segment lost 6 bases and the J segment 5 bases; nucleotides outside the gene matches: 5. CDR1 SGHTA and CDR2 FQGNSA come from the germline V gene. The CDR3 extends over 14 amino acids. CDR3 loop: CASRSSGANNEQFF. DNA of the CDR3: TGTGCCAGCAGATCTAGCGGGGCGAACAATGAGCAGTTCTTC.

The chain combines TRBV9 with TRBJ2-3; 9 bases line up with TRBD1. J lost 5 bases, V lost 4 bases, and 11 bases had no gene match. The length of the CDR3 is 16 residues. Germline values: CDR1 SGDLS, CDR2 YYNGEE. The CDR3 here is CASSPTTGGAGDTQYF. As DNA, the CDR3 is TGTGCCAGCAGCCCTACTACAGGGGGCGCCGGAGATACGCAGTATTTT.

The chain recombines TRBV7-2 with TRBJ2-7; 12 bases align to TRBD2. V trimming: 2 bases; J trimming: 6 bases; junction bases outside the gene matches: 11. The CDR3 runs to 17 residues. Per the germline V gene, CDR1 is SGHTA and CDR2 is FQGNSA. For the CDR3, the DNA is TGTGCCAGCAGCTTAAAACGTCTAGCGGGAGGGCAGGGCGAGCAGTACTTC. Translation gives CASSLKRLAGGQGEQYF.

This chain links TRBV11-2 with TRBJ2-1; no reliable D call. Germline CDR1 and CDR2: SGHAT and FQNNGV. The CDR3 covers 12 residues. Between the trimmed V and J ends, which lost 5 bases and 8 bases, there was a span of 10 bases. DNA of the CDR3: TGTGCCAGCAGCCCCCCCGGGTATGAGCAGTTCTTC. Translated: CASSPPGYEQFF.